Reported below is one T cell receptor (beta chain). Seattle patients were enrolled during active infection and followed longitudinally. This sample is part of a study of blood T cell repertoires in COVID-19. Authors' data handling: Estimation of nucleated cell counts relied on the amplification of reference gene primers. Profiling relied on immunoSEQ multiplex PCR, and the TCRdb table lists in-frame clones only, not all of them. V and J calls and clone size follow that table, whereas D and trimming were derived from the DNA. The repertoire consists of about 280,000 clones, with under 90% occurring once and the leading ten covering around 10%. The V gene's germline CDR1 is SGHVS and CDR2 FQNEAQ. V lost 1 base, J lost 2 bases, and 6 bases lay in between. The CDR3 length is 13 residues.

V is TRBV7-8 and J is TRBJ2-7; D is perhaps TRBD1 (5 bases). The sequencing sample was made of peripheral blood. This clonotype originated in a woman aged 30 to 39 with COVID-19, enrolled during active disease. CDR3 loop: CASSLDRTYEQYF. CDR3 bases: TGTGCCAGCAGCTTAGACAGGACCTACGAGCAGTACTTC.